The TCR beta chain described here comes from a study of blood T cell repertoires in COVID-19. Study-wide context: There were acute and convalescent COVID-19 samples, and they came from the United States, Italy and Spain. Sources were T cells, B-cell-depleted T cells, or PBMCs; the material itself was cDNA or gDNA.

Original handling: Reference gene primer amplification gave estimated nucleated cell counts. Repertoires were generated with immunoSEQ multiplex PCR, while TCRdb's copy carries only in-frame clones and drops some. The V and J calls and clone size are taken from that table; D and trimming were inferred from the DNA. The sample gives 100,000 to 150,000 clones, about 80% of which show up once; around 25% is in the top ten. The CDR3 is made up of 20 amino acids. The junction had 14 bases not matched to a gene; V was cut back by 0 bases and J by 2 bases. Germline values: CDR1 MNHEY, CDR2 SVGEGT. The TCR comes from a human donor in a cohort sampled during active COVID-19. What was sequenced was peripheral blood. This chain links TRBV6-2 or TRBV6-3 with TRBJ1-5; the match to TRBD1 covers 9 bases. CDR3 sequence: CASSYSTGTGFRAGNQPQHF. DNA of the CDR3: TGTGCCAGCAGTTACTCAACCGGGACAGGGTTTAGAGCGGGCAATCAGCCCCAGCATTTT.